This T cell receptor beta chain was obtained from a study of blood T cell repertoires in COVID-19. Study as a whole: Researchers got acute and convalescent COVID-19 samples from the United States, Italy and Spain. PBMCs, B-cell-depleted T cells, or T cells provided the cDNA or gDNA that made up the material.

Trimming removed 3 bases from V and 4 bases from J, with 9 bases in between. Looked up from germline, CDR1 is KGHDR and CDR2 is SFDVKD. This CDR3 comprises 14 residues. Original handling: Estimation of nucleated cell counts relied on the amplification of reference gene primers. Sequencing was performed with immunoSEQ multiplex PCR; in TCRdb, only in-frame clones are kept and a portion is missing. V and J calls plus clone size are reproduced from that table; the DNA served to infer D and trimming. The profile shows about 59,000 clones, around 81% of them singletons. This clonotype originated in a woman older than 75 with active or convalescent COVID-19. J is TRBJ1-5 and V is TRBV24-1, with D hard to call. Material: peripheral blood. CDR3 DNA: TGTGCCACCAGTGATCTCGGACTTAATCAGCCCCAGCATTTT. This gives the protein CATSDLGLNQPQHF.